This entry lists 10 T cell receptor beta chains sequenced from one sample in a study of blood T cell repertoires in COVID-19. This table comes from immunoSEQ multiplex PCR, and its TCRdb copy is limited to in-frame clones, with some not included. In the table there are around 180,000 clones, 76% of which are singletons. The source material was PBMCs or T cells enriched from blood (not recorded which). These receptor sequences come from a woman between 45 and 60 years old with acute COVID-19.

This clone was seen more than once but under ten times. The chain uses TRBV19 and TRBJ1-1, with 9 bases lining up with TRBD1. Germline CDR1 LNHDA, CDR2 SQIVND (reference sequence). This CDR3 spans 15 amino acids. Trimming removed 5 bases from V and 12 bases from J; junction bases left unmatched: 16. The CDR3 sequence: CASSYSGGQGRRTFF. As DNA, the CDR3 is TGTGCCAGTAGTTACTCGGGGGGACAGGGACGGAGAACTTTCTTT.

V gene TRBV4-2 combines with J gene TRBJ1-2; TRBD1 matches at 7 bases. V shed 0 bases and J 8 bases; nucleotides not matched to a gene: 15. CDR1 is LGHNA, CDR2 YNFKEQ, per germline. The CDR3 runs 17 residues. CDR3: CASSQDWTGRSFGGYTF. The CDR3 DNA sequence: TGTGCCAGCAGCCAAGACTGGACAGGTCGAAGTTTTGGAGGCTACACCTTC.

This clone was picked up a small number of times. The V and J genes are TRBV24-1 and TRBJ1-2, with 7 bases that match TRBD1. The CDR3 length is 12 residues. V lost 5 bases, J lost 8 bases, and 4 bases stayed unmatched. Germline V gene sequence: CDR1 KGHDR, CDR2 SFDVKD. The CDR3 DNA follows: TGTGCCACCAGTGCGACAGGGAGAGGCTACACCTTC. It specifies CATSATGRGYTF.

The chain recombines TRBV28 with TRBJ2-1; D might be TRBD1 (5 bases). Trimming took off 8 bases at V and 0 bases at J, with 20 bases between the two ends. This CDR3 region has 17 residues. CDR1 and CDR2 (germline): MDHEN, SYDVKM. The CDR3 DNA reads TGTGCCAGCTCCGGTTGGCGGCGGACACGCTCCTACAATGAGCAGTTCTTC. Translation gives CASSGWRRTRSYNEQFF.

This sequence joins TRBV10-2 and TRBJ2-5; TRBD2 matches 13 bases. The CDR3 is 15 residues long. From germline, CDR1 is WSHSY and CDR2 SAAADI. V lost 6 bases, J lost 2 bases, and 3 bases stayed unmatched. The CDR3: CASRGGLAGQETQYF. CDR3 nucleotides: TGCGCCAGCAGGGGGGGACTAGCGGGGCAAGAGACCCAGTACTTC.

In DNA form, the CDR3 reads TGTGCCAGCAGCTTTTCCGGGGGGGTCAATAGGGAGCAGTACGTC. It is translated as CASSFSGGVNREQYV. J is TRBJ2-7 and V is TRBV7-2; TRBD2 agrees at 8 bases. Losses at the gene ends were 3 bases for V and 7 bases for J; bases not matched to a gene: 11. Germline loops: CDR1 SGHTA, CDR2 FQGNSA. This CDR3 is 15 amino acids long.

The chain recombines TRBV6-5 with TRBJ1-2, with 7 bases fitting TRBD1. The CDR3 consists of 13 residues. V lost 9 bases, J lost 3 bases, and 7 bases stayed unmatched. Germline CDR1 and CDR2: MNHEY and SVGAGI. The CDR3 nucleotides are TGTGCCAGTGACAGGGCAGGGGACTATGGCTACACCTTC. This codes for CASDRAGDYGYTF.

The V call is TRBV7-2, the J call TRBJ1-2; tentative D call: TRBD1 (6 bases). V dropped 2 bases and J dropped 2 bases, with 12 bases sitting between them. This CDR3 is built from 15 residues. Germline CDR1 and CDR2: SGHTA and FQGNSA. The CDR3 region is CASSLTQGFNYGYTF. CDR3 sequence (DNA): TGTGCCAGCAGCTTAACCCAGGGGTTCAACTATGGCTACACCTTC. Complete variable domain (other parts from reference TRBV7-2 and TRBJ1-2): GAGVSQSPSNKVTEKGKDVELRCDPISGHTALYWYRQSLGQGLEFLIYFQGNSAPDKSGLPSDRFSAERTGGSVSTLTIQRTQQEDSAVYLCASSLTQGFNYGYTFGSGTRLTVV.

This chain joins TRBV6-1 and TRBJ1-5; a weak D match, TRBD1 (6 bases). Germline V CDR1 and CDR2: MNHNS, SASEGT. V was clipped by 0 bases and J by 2 bases, with 11 bases between them. The CDR3 contains 16 residues. CDR3 residues: CASSEALRTGNQPQHF. The DNA of the CDR3 is TGTGCCAGCAGTGAAGCCTTACGGACAGGCAATCAGCCCCAGCATTTT.

This clone was counted between two and nine times. The chain couples TRBV10-3 to TRBJ1-1; 9 bases are a match to TRBD1. This CDR3 has 15 amino acids. Germline V gene data show CDR1 as ENHRY and CDR2 as SYGVKD. Trimming cost V 4 bases and J 4 bases; bases outside gene matches: 7. CDR3 amino acids: CAISGLDRGGTEAFF. CDR3 coding DNA: TGTGCCATCAGTGGATTGGACAGGGGTGGCACTGAAGCTTTCTTT.